What follows are 28 T cell receptor beta chains derived from one specimen sequenced in a study of T-cell reconstitution after alpha-beta-depleted transplantation in children. Study-level findings and limits: The main origin of T-cell counts and diversity one year after transplant was newly produced T cells.

Unique molecular identifiers were incorporated when the TCRbeta library was constructed. One entry per CDR3 protein results from TCRdb running MiXCR on the PCR reads. The profile shows about 300,000 distinct CDR3 sequences, less than 9.5% of them singletons. These receptors lack a known antigen. The sample consisted of peripheral blood, taken 360 days after TCRalphabeta/CD19-depleted stem cell transplant. These receptor sequences come from a female patient aged 2 to 10 who had a stem cell transplant for Fanconi anemia, so the T cells may come from the graft donor.

The genes are TRBV28 and TRBJ2-2, with unresolved D. Germline CDR1 MDHEN, CDR2 SYDVKM. Trimming took 3 bases from V and 4 from J, leaving 18 bases between them. The CDR3 has 17 residues. This CDR3 is CASSFFRSLRSTGELFF. As DNA, the CDR3 is TGTGCCAGCAGTTTTTTTCGCTCTTTGAGGTCCACCGGGGAGCTGTTTTTT.

This rearrangement joins TRBV2 to TRBJ2-7; tentatively, D is TRBD1 or TRBD2 (5 bases each). This CDR3 has 14 residues. Deletions cut 4 bases from V and 1 base from J, with 11 bases between. Germline assignment: CDR1 SNHLY and CDR2 FYNNEI. The CDR3 nucleotides are TGTGCCAGCAGTGGGGACGGCCTTTCCTACGAGCAGTACTTC. This encodes CASSGDGLSYEQYF.

This clonotype was recorded a few times. This sequence joins TRBV5-1 and TRBJ2-7; 9 bases align to TRBD2. CDR1 is SGHRS, CDR2 YFSETQ, per germline. The trim removed 1 base at V and 2 bases at J, leaving 16 bases unmatched. The CDR3 has 19 residues. CDR3 coding DNA: TGCGCCAGCAGCTTGCTCGCGGGGGGGCCTTCCCCAATGGCCTACGAGCAGTACTTC. It translates to CASSLLAGGPSPMAYEQYF. The full variable domain, in which reference TRBV5-1 and TRBJ2-7 provide the parts outside the CDR3, is KAGVTQTPRYLIKTRGQQVTLSCSPISGHRSVSWYQQTPGQGLQFLFEYFSETQRNKGNFPGRFSGRQFSNSRSEMNVSTLELGDSALYLCASSLLAGGPSPMAYEQYFGPGTRLTVT.

This clonotype has ten or more counts. The chain is built from TRBV4-2 and TRBJ2-6; possible D gene TRBD1, 5 bases. Germline-derived CDR1 and CDR2 are LGHNA and YNFKEQ. The germline V and J ends were trimmed by 1 base and 1 base, with 5 bases remaining between them. This CDR3 has 15 residues. CDR3 nucleotide sequence: TGTGCCAGCAGCCAAGGGACATCTGGGGCCAACGTCCTGACTTTC. Protein: CASSQGTSGANVLTF.

This clonotype was detected ten times or more. The chain employs TRBV20-1 and TRBJ2-3, with a tentative D call TRBD2 (6 bases). This CDR3 spans 13 amino acids. Germline V gene data show CDR1 as DFQATT and CDR2 as SNEGSKA (reference sequence). CDR3: CTPLAPSTDTQYF. CDR3 DNA: TGCACTCCCCTAGCGCCTAGCACAGATACGCAGTATTTT.

This clonotype was seen many times. The gene calls are TRBV20-1 and TRBJ2-1, with 7 bases aligning to TRBD2. This CDR3 is built from 15 residues. Germline V gene sequence: CDR1 DFQATT, CDR2 SNEGSKA (reference sequence). Trimming removed 0 bases from V and 4 bases from J; junction bases left unmatched: 6. Here the CDR3 reads CSARDMASGYNEQFF. The CDR3 nucleotides read TGCAGTGCTAGAGATATGGCTAGCGGTTACAATGAGCAGTTCTTC.

This clonotype was seen many times. V is TRBV4-2 and J is TRBJ1-1; D is unresolved. Germline CDR1 reads LGHNA; CDR2 reads YNFKEQ. The V end was cut by 2 bases, the J end by 0 bases, with 16 bases between. The CDR3 spans 17 residues. CDR3 nucleotide sequence: TGTGCCAGCAGCCAACCAATGGCCCTTCCAATGAACACTGAAGCTTTCTTT. Its translation is CASSQPMALPMNTEAFF.

This clonotype was seen ten or more times. The chain combines TRBV21-1 with TRBJ2-7. TRBV21-1 corresponds to a pseudogene. The CDR3 consists of 14 residues. Here the CDR3 DNA reads TGTGCCAGCAGCTCTACAGGAGTCTCCTACGAGCAGTACTTC. This translates into CASSSTGVSYEQYF.

This clonotype has ten or more counts. The gene calls are TRBV15 and TRBJ2-1; D not certain. The CDR3 length is 11 residues. Trimming stripped 9 bases from V and 0 bases from J, with 3 bases between. In germline, CDR1 is LNHNV, CDR2 YYDKDF (reference sequence). The CDR3 region is CATRSYNEQFF. In DNA, the CDR3 is TGTGCCACTCGCTCCTACAATGAGCAGTTCTTC.

The rearrangement joins TRBV4-2 to TRBJ2-3; TRBD2 matches at 9 bases. The CDR3 length is 17 residues. Trimming removed 0 bases from V and 4 bases from J; junction bases left unmatched: 8. CDR1 is LGHNA and CDR2 is YNFKEQ in the germline V gene. The CDR3 DNA sequence: TGTGCCAGCAGCCAAGAGTTAGCGGGGGCCGGGGCAGATACGCAGTATTTT. It encodes CASSQELAGAGADTQYF.

This clonotype was counted ten times or more. The rearrangement links TRBV5-1 to TRBJ2-5, with D possibly being TRBD1 or TRBD2 (5 bases each). Germline assignment: CDR1 SGHRS and CDR2 YFSETQ. The CDR3 spans 14 residues. Trimming shortened V by 3 bases and J by 4 bases, and 13 bases separated the two germline ends. CDR3 in DNA: TGCGCCAGCAGCTCCGTGCCAGGGAGAGAGACCCAGTACTTC. It translates to CASSSVPGRETQYF.

This clonotype has just a few counts. The chain is built from TRBV7-6 and TRBJ2-1, with TRBD2 matching over 10 bases. J lost 3 bases, V lost 1 base, and 3 bases had no gene match. The CDR3 is 16 residues long. Germline lookup yields CDR1 SGHVS and CDR2 FNYEAQ. The CDR3 is CASSLVLAGVYNEQFF. The CDR3 DNA follows: TGTGCCAGCAGCTTAGTTCTAGCGGGAGTCTACAATGAGCAGTTCTTC.

The chain joins TRBV7-3 to TRBJ2-3; 8 nucleotides align to TRBD2. The V gene end was trimmed by 4 bases and the J gene end by 2 bases; junction bases not matched to a gene: 11. The V gene's germline CDR1 is SGHTA and CDR2 FQGTGA. The CDR3 contains 17 residues. The CDR3 sequence: CASSSLASGPFTDTQYF. Written as DNA, the CDR3 is TGTGCCAGCAGCTCCCTAGCTAGCGGGCCTTTCACAGATACGCAGTATTTT.

In this sample, this clonotype turned up many times. The genes are TRBV18 and TRBJ2-1; either TRBD1 or TRBD2 may supply D (6 bases each). This CDR3 spans 18 amino acids. The germline V gene encodes CDR1 KGHSH and CDR2 LQKENI. The ends were cut back, 7 bases at V and 6 bases at J, with 28 bases in the middle. Here the CDR3 reads CASLTRGPTGGGSNEQFF. The CDR3 coding sequence is TGTGCCAGCTTAACGAGGGGACCCACTGGAGGGGGTAGCAATGAGCAGTTCTTC.

The genes are TRBV4-3 and TRBJ1-1; no firm D call. CDR1 LGHNA and CDR2 YSLEER come from the germline V gene. Trimming stripped 0 bases from V and 7 bases from J, with 12 bases between. This CDR3 has 14 amino acids. As DNA, the CDR3 is TGCGCCAGCAGCCAAGAAGTGACTTCCATTGAAGCTTTCTTT. Its protein product is CASSQEVTSIEAFF.

This clonotype came up a few times. The CDR3 region is CASSFAGWEETQYF. CDR3 nucleotides: TGTGCCAGCAGTTTCGCGGGGTGGGAAGAGACCCAGTACTTC. The chain combines TRBV6-2 or TRBV6-3 with TRBJ2-5, with D tentatively TRBD2 (6 bases). The V end was cut by 4 bases, the J end by 3 bases, with 12 bases between. This CDR3 comprises 14 residues. Germline V gene sequence: CDR1 MNHEY, CDR2 SVGEGT.

This clonotype was seen at least ten times. V gene TRBV10-3 combines with J gene TRBJ2-5, with TRBD1 as a possible D gene (5 bases). The germline V and J ends were trimmed by 6 bases and 3 bases, with 5 bases remaining between them. This CDR3 comprises 11 residues. Looked up from germline, CDR1 is ENHRY and CDR2 is SYGVKD. CDR3 sequence reads: CAIRQEETQYF. The CDR3 DNA reads as TGTGCCATCAGACAGGAAGAGACCCAGTACTTC.

This chain uses TRBV5-6 with TRBJ1-3; D is undetermined. This CDR3 contains 17 residues. Germline V gives CDR1 SGHDT, CDR2 YYEEEE. V was trimmed by 2 bases and J by 0 bases, leaving 15 bases between them. The CDR3 DNA sequence: TGTGCCAGCAGCTTCCGAGACACAATTAACTCTGGAAACACCATATATTTT. Amino acids: CASSFRDTINSGNTIYF.

This clonotype was found a few times. This sequence joins TRBV11-3 and TRBJ2-3; perhaps TRBD2 as D (5 bases). The CDR3 length is 17 residues. V was clipped by 1 base and J by 1 base, with 15 bases between them. Germline V lookup: CDR1 SGHNT, CDR2 YENEEA. This chain's CDR3 is CASSLGGGLAGTDTQYF. In nucleotides, the CDR3 is TGTGCCAGCAGCTTAGGTGGTGGGCTAGCCGGCACAGATACGCAGTATTTT.

Many counts were recorded for this clonotype. This chain uses TRBV28 with TRBJ2-1; the D gene is possibly TRBD2 (6 bases). This CDR3 spans 15 amino acids. V lost 8 bases and J 7 bases, leaving 21 bases between the germline ends. The germline V gene encodes CDR1 MDHEN and CDR2 SYDVKM. The CDR3 protein is CASVSGGGEGNEQFF. The CDR3 DNA follows: TGTGCCAGCGTTAGCGGTGGGGGAGAAGGGAATGAGCAGTTCTTC. The full variable domain, completed using reference TRBV28 and TRBJ2-1, is DVKVTQSSRYLVKRTGEKVFLECVQDMDHENMFWYRQDPGLGLRLIYFSYDVKMKEKGDIPEGYSVSREKKERFSLILESASTNQTSMYLCASVSGGGEGNEQFFGPGTRLTVL.

This clonotype has a count of ten or more. Written as DNA, the CDR3 is TGTGCCAGCAGCTTATCAGGCCAGCTGGGGCATACGCAGTATTTT. This translates into CASSLSGQLGHTQYF. The gene calls are TRBV11-2 and TRBJ2-3; tentatively, D is TRBD1 (5 bases). The germline V gene encodes CDR1 SGHAT and CDR2 FQNNGV. CDR3 length: 15 amino acids. V lost 2 bases and J 7 bases, leaving 16 bases between the germline ends. The variable domain in full, with the rest retrieved from reference TRBV11-2 and TRBJ2-3, is EAGVAQSPRYKIIEKRQSVAFWCNPISGHATLYWYQQILGQGPKLLIQFQNNGVVDDSQLPKDRFSAERLKGVDSTLKIQPAKLEDSAVYLCASSLSGQLGHTQYFGPGTRLTVL.

This clonotype was seen ten or more times. The CDR3 spells CASSLRQVELFF. Here the CDR3 DNA reads TGTGCCAGCAGTTTACGACAGGTCGAACTGTTTTTT. V and J are TRBV28 and TRBJ2-2; tentatively, D is TRBD1 (6 bases). V lost 2 bases and J 14 bases, leaving 12 bases between the germline ends. Germline loops: CDR1 MDHEN, CDR2 SYDVKM. The CDR3 is made up of 12 amino acids.

The chain couples TRBV4-1 to TRBJ2-7; possible D gene TRBD2, 7 bases. This CDR3 has 16 amino acids. Germline V lookup: CDR1 MGHRA, CDR2 YSYEKL. The ends were cut back, 3 bases at V and 3 bases at J, with 18 bases in the middle. CDR3 sequence reads: CASSQYYRAGDYEQYF. In DNA, the CDR3 is TGCGCCAGCAGCCAGTACTACAGGGCGGGGGACTACGAGCAGTACTTC.

Comment on this clonotype: Since a much larger clone is just one base distant, this may be a read error. This sequence joins TRBV9 and TRBJ2-1; TRBD2 might be the D (5 bases). The CDR3 sequence is 15 residues long. CDR1 and CDR2 (germline): SGDLS, YYNGEE. V shed 6 bases and J shed 0 bases, with 13 bases lying between them. The CDR3 DNA is TGTGCCAGCATCCCCCGGAGGAGCTCCTACAATGAGCAGTTCTTC. The encoded protein is CASIPRRSSYNEQFF.

The rearrangement uses TRBV14 and TRBJ2-7; D call uncertain. CDR3 length: 13 amino acids. CDR1 is SGHDN and CDR2 is FVKESK in the germline V gene. V was trimmed by 2 bases and J by 7 bases, leaving 12 bases between them. CDR3 nucleotide sequence: TGTGCCAGCAGCCAAATAGTCCTGGGGGAGCAGTACTTC. It specifies CASSQIVLGEQYF.

The sample holds many counts of this clonotype. The J gene is TRBJ2-5, the V gene TRBV7-2; D could derive from TRBD1 or TRBD2 (5 bases each). V was shortened by 1 base and J by 0 bases, with 9 bases between the two germline ends. The CDR3 is 15 residues long. The germline V gene encodes CDR1 SGHTA and CDR2 FQGNSA. CDR3: CASSLVPGHQETQYF. The CDR3 nucleotides are TGTGCCAGCAGCTTAGTTCCGGGACACCAAGAGACCCAGTACTTC.

This clonotype was counted ten times or more. The chain links TRBV15 to TRBJ2-2; D is uncertain. Trimming cost V 8 bases and J 2 bases, with 9 bases left between them. Per germline, CDR1 LNHNV and CDR2 YYDKDF (reference sequence). This CDR3 is 13 amino acids long. CDR3 sequence: CATEQTNTGELFF. The CDR3 DNA sequence: TGTGCCACCGAACAGACCAACACCGGGGAGCTGTTTTTT.

The J gene is TRBJ2-3, the V gene TRBV6-5; TRBD2 matches at 8 bases. V gave up 7 bases and J gave up 2 bases; unmatched junction bases: 5. Germline V gives CDR1 MNHEY, CDR2 SVGAGI. CDR3 size: 14 residues. CDR3 nucleotide sequence: TGTGCCAGCATTAGCGGGGTACCCACAGATACGCAGTATTTT. Protein product: CASISGVPTDTQYF.